The rows below give T cell receptor beta chains drawn from one sample of a study of T-cell reconstitution after alpha-beta-depleted transplantation in children. TCRdb passed the PCR reads through MiXCR, listing each CDR3 protein once. The data hold hundreds of thousands of distinct CDR3 sequences, with over 10% observed a single time. Sequencing used PBMCs, obtained before TCRalphabeta/CD19-depleted stem cell transplant. Receptor source: a girl aged 2-9 years with congenital amegakaryocytic thrombocytopenia, due to receive a stem cell transplant. Both conserved end residues are part of each CDR3. Each record gives: D gene, V gene, clone size, J gene, CDR3 protein, CDR3 DNA. D genes are given only for firm matches. The size field is filled for only some rows; it gives once, few, many or a size class.

-	TRBV6-2/TRBV6-3	few	TRBJ2-1	CASSYIRDNEQFF	TGTGCCAGCAGTTACATCAGGGACAATGAGCAGTTCTTC
TRBD2	TRBV6-2/TRBV6-3	many	TRBJ2-1	CASSQLADSYNEQFF	TGTGCCAGCAGCCAACTAGCGGACTCCTACAATGAGCAGTTCTTC
-	TRBV28	many	TRBJ2-7	CASSLSGAGLYEQYF	TGTGCCAGCAGTTTATCCGGGGCGGGCCTCTACGAGCAGTACTTC
-	TRBV5-1	-	TRBJ2-1	CASSLFLSNEQFF	TGCGCCAGCAGCTTGTTTCTCAGCAATGAGCAGTTCTTC
-	TRBV20-1	-	TRBJ2-2	CSATDPWGPGELFF	TGCAGTGCCACCGACCCTTGGGGACCCGGGGAGCTGTTTTTT
-	TRBV10-2	-	TRBJ1-1	CASSAGRGNTEAFF	TGCGCCAGCAGTGCGGGGAGAGGGAACACTGAAGCTTTCTTT
-	TRBV7-9	few	TRBJ2-7	CASSQTWTQGKGEQYF	TGTGCCAGCAGCCAAACCTGGACGCAGGGAAAGGGCGAGCAGTACTTC
TRBD1	TRBV18	few	TRBJ2-3	CASSTTGGTDTQYF	TGTGCCAGCTCAACGACAGGGGGAACAGATACGCAGTATTTT
TRBD2	TRBV6-5	few	TRBJ2-4	CASSYSSSGTNRENIQYF	TGTGCCAGCAGTTACTCGTCTAGCGGGACAAACCGTGAAAACATTCAGTACTTC
-	TRBV20-1	-	TRBJ2-5	CCAEDRGPEAQETQYF	TGCTGTGCCGAGGATCGGGGCCCTGAGGCTCAAGAGACCCAGTACTTC
-	TRBV19	few	TRBJ1-5	CAIQGRHSNQPQHF	TGTGCCATACAGGGTAGGCATAGCAATCAGCCCCAGCATTTT
-	TRBV7-9	many	TRBJ1-2	CASSLAGQVNGYTF	TGTGCCAGCAGCTTAGCAGGACAAGTAAATGGCTACACCTTC
-	TRBV29-1	-	TRBJ2-1	CSVVTFNYNEQFF	TGCAGCGTTGTGACTTTTAATTACAATGAGCAGTTCTTC
-	TRBV15	few	TRBJ2-5	CATSRDLRGRSKGETQYF	TGTGCCACCAGCAGAGATTTGAGGGGAAGGTCGAAGGGTGAGACCCAGTACTTC
-	TRBV20-1	many	TRBJ2-3	CSAGPFADTQYF	TGCAGTGCTGGACCCTTCGCAGATACGCAGTATTTT
-	TRBV2	many	TRBJ2-2	CASNGAGELFF	TGTGCCAGCAACGGGGCCGGGGAGCTGTTTTTT
-	TRBV21-1	few	TRBJ2-5	CASSKGSSGSGETQYF	TGTGCCAGCAGCAAAGGCTCTAGCGGGAGCGGTGAGACCCAGTACTTC
TRBD2	TRBV5-1	-	TRBJ2-7	CASSLGWREGSYEQYF	TGCGCCAGCAGCTTAGGTTGGCGGGAGGGCTCCTACGAGCAGTACTTC
-	TRBV28	-	TRBJ1-1	CASRFQGSRNTEAFF	TGTGCCAGCAGGTTTCAGGGCAGCCGGAACACTGAAGCTTTCTTT
-	TRBV29-1	many	TRBJ2-2	CSVEERRRVGTGELFF	TGCAGCGTTGAAGAAAGAAGAAGGGTGGGAACCGGGGAGCTGTTTTTT
-	TRBV28	many	TRBJ2-5	CASRRSTPPEETQYF	TGTGCCAGCCGCAGATCGACGCCCCCAGAAGAGACCCAGTACTTC
TRBD2	TRBV3-1	few	TRBJ2-5	CASSGVLREDQETQYF	TGTGCCAGCAGCGGGGTCCTTCGGGAGGACCAAGAGACCCAGTACTTC
-	TRBV29-1	many	TRBJ2-7	CSVLTDYEQYF	TGCAGCGTTTTGACCGATTACGAGCAGTACTTC
TRBD1	TRBV20-1	few	TRBJ2-5	CSAPGQGAVTQYF	TGCAGTGCCCCTGGGCAGGGGGCTGTGACCCAGTACTTC
TRBD1	TRBV7-9	-	TRBJ2-6	CASSSPDRAGANVLTF	TGTGCCAGCAGCTCACCCGACAGGGCTGGGGCCAACGTCCTGACTTTC
-	TRBV5-6	many	TRBJ1-1	CASSWLEGAYSEAFF	TGTGCCAGCAGCTGGTTAGAAGGGGCGTATTCTGAAGCTTTCTTT
-	TRBV12-3/TRBV12-4	many	TRBJ1-2	CASSPTRYGYTF	TGTGCCAGCAGTCCCACACGCTATGGCTACACCTTC
TRBD1	TRBV20-1	-	TRBJ1-1	CSARGGTGAEAFF	TGCAGTGCTAGAGGCGGGACAGGCGCTGAAGCTTTCTTT
-	TRBV5-1	-	TRBJ2-7	CASRSGQSSYEQYF	TGCGCCAGCAGGTCCGGACAAAGCTCCTACGAGCAGTACTTC
TRBD1	TRBV7-9	few	TRBJ2-7	CASSLRAGQGYHEQYF	TGTGCCAGCAGCTTACGAGCGGGACAGGGGTATCACGAGCAGTACTTC
TRBD1	TRBV20-1	-	TRBJ1-2	CSALDRIHTF	TGCAGTGCGCTGGACAGGATCCACACCTTC
TRBD2	TRBV20-1	-	TRBJ2-3	CSAHWTSGTSGSDTQYF	TGCAGTGCTCACTGGACTAGCGGGACGAGCGGTTCAGATACGCAGTATTTT
-	TRBV11-2	few	TRBJ2-1	CASSLVFVFSVTSPEFDEQFF	TGTGCCAGCAGCTTAGTCTTTGTTTTTTCGGTCACCAGTCCCGAATTTGATGAGCAGTTCTTC
-	TRBV5-1	few	TRBJ2-3	CASSLGRGADTQYF	TGCGCCAGCAGCTTGGGTAGGGGGGCAGATACGCAGTATTTT
-	TRBV10-3	many	TRBJ1-1	CAISDGRNTEAFF	TGTGCCATCAGTGATGGCCGCAACACTGAAGCTTTCTTT
-	TRBV27	-	TRBJ1-1	CASSFQGYGTEAFF	TGTGCCAGCAGTTTCCAGGGGTACGGAACTGAAGCTTTCTTT
-	TRBV16	many	TRBJ2-2	CASSQGRFNTGELFF	TGTGCCAGCAGCCAAGGGAGGTTCAACACCGGGGAGCTGTTTTTT
TRBD1	TRBV20-1	many	TRBJ2-3	CSADRQGLSTDTQYF	TGCAGTGCGGACAGACAGGGGCTCAGCACAGATACGCAGTATTTT
TRBD2	TRBV11-1	-	TRBJ2-5	CASSPAETGTSGYQETQYF	TGTGCCAGCTCCCCCGCGGAGACCGGGACTAGCGGTTACCAAGAGACCCAGTACTTC
-	TRBV5-1	many	TRBJ2-4	CASSLSGAKNIQYF	TGTGCCAGCAGTTTATCCGGGGCCAAAAACATTCAGTACTTC
-	TRBV12-3/TRBV12-4	many	TRBJ2-2	CASSYSTGELFF	TGTGCCAGCAGTTACAGCACCGGGGAGCTGTTTTTT
TRBD2	TRBV6-5	many	TRBJ2-7	CASSRLAGYEQYF	TGTGCCAGCAGCCGACTAGCGGGATATGAGCAGTACTTC
TRBD2	TRBV7-6	many	TRBJ2-3	CASSLATTSGTDTQYF	TGTGCCAGCAGCTTAGCCACAACTAGCGGCACAGATACGCAGTATTTT
-	TRBV10-3	few	TRBJ2-5	CAISDREPGRETQYF	TGTGCCATCAGTGACCGGGAGCCCGGGAGAGAGACCCAGTACTTC
-	TRBV5-1	many	TRBJ1-1	CASSLPQRGTEAFF	TGCGCCAGCAGCTTGCCCCAGAGAGGCACTGAAGCTTTCTTT
TRBD2	TRBV9	few	TRBJ2-1	CASSEESGAAHEQFF	TGTGCCAGCAGCGAAGAGAGCGGGGCGGCCCATGAGCAGTTCTTC
TRBD1	TRBV5-1	many	TRBJ2-2	CASSITGTGLATELFF	TGCGCCAGCAGCATAACCGGGACAGGGTTGGCCACCGAGCTGTTTTTT
-	TRBV29-1	-	TRBJ2-1	CSVEVRRVGYNEQFF	TGCAGCGTTGAAGTTCGGCGGGTGGGCTACAATGAGCAGTTCTTC